Only a few counts were recorded for the clone carrying this T cell receptor (beta chain). TCRdb reanalysed the 5' RACE reads using MiXCR and keeps one entry per CDR3 protein. The sample holds 300,000 to 400,000 distinct CDR3 sequences, 25% to 30% seen once. The CDR3 is made up of 13 amino acids. Germline CDR1 and CDR2: DFQATT and SNEGSKA (reference sequence). V gave up 8 bases and J gave up 8 bases; unmatched junction bases: 7. This sample was included in a study of T-cell memory formation after mild COVID-19. As for the study in general: TCR clusters showed largely donor specificity.

This sequence originates from an adult woman who had mild COVID-19 (a few samples of this study predate the infection). Cell type and time point are not known. The chain couples TRBV20-1 to TRBJ2-1, with 12 positions matching TRBD2. The sample was PBMCs or a T cell subset sorted from them (not recorded which). The CDR3 coding sequence is TGCAGTCTCTCTAGCGGGGGGGCCTATGAGCAGTTCTTC. Its protein product is CSLSSGGAYEQFF.